The 17 T cell receptor beta chains given below trace back to one sample, sequenced in a study of T cells in Graves' hyperthyroidism and ophthalmopathy. TCR beta CDR3 sequences were amplified from RNA transcripts. Primed by the HTBI set, a first-round RT-PCR was run on the TCR CDR3. TCRdb re-called the multiplex PCR reads through MiXCR, storing one row per CDR3 protein. The profile shows 450,000 to 650,000 distinct CDR3 sequences, around 14% of them singletons. The source material was blood. The origin of the receptors is a woman aged 18-29 years with Graves' ophthalmopathy.

The sample holds many counts of this clonotype. This chain connects TRBV27 to TRBJ2-1, with TRBD2 as a possible D gene (5 bases). With 6 bases removed from V and 4 bases from J, the gap between germline ends came to 16 bases. The germline V gene has CDR1 MNHEY and CDR2 SMNVEV (reference sequence). The CDR3 covers 15 residues. The chain's CDR3 is CASRLEIAPYNEQFF. CDR3 in DNA: TGTGCCAGCAGACTAGAGATCGCTCCTTACAATGAGCAGTTCTTC.

This clonotype was counted many times. The V call is TRBV27, the J call TRBJ2-3; D is unclear. This CDR3 comprises 15 residues. The V end was cut by 0 bases, the J end by 0 bases, with 7 bases between. The V gene's germline CDR1 is MNHEY and CDR2 SMNVEV (reference sequence). The CDR3 reads CASSLSGLSTDTQYF. CDR3 nucleotides: TGTGCCAGCAGTTTATCAGGGCTTAGCACAGATACGCAGTATTTT.

This chain links TRBV19 with TRBJ2-7; 13 positions match TRBD2. The junction had 11 bases not matched to a gene; V was cut back by 5 bases and J by 4 bases. This CDR3 contains 17 residues. Germline CDR1 LNHDA, CDR2 SQIVND (reference sequence). The CDR3 loop reads CASSHRGRTSGSYEQYF. CDR3 DNA sequence: TGTGCCAGTAGTCACAGGGGGCGGACTAGCGGGAGTTACGAGCAGTACTTC. Full variable domain (rest looked up from reference TRBV19 and TRBJ2-7): DGGITQSPKYLFRKEGQNVTLSCEQNLNHDAMYWYRQDPGQGLRLIYYSQIVNDFQKGDIAEGYSVSREKKESFPLTVTSAQKNPTAFYLCASSHRGRTSGSYEQYFGPGTRLTVT.

Notes on this clonotype: An end of the junction differs from the germline gene, which may be a read error. J is TRBJ2-2 and V is TRBV7-6; 10 nucleotides agree with TRBD2. CDR1 is SGHVS, CDR2 FNYEAQ, per germline. This CDR3 spans 17 amino acids. As DNA, the CDR3 is TGTGCTAGCAGCTTTTCCAGCGGGAGGGCCGGGACCGGGGAGCTGTTTTTT. As protein: CASSFSSGRAGTGELFF.

To note about this clonotype: A read error may produce the germline difference seen at one junction end. The chain links TRBV15 to TRBJ2-1, with D unclear. The CDR3 length is 15 residues. Germline loops: CDR1 LNHNV, CDR2 YYDKDF (reference sequence). The CDR3 here is CATSSDLPTYNEQLF. The CDR3 bases are TGTGCCACCAGCAGTGACCTACCTACCTACAATGAGCAGCTCTTC.

The chain is built from TRBV11-1 and TRBJ2-5, with 9 bases fitting TRBD1. The V and J ends lost 5 bases and 3 bases, in that order; junction bases with no gene match: 7. CDR3 length: 15 amino acids. The germline CDR1 and CDR2 sequences are SGHAT and FQDESV (reference sequence). CDR3 sequence reads: CASSPTRTGEETQYF. Here the CDR3 DNA reads TGTGCCAGCAGCCCTACCCGGACAGGGGAAGAGACCCAGTACTTC.

CDR3: CALGKTAYSSGANVLTF. The CDR3, as DNA: TGTGCCCTGGGCAAGACAGCTTATAGCTCTGGGGCCAACGTCCTGACTTTC. V is TRBV6-2 or TRBV6-3 and J is TRBJ2-6, with D possibly being TRBD1 (5 bases). The CDR3 spans 17 residues. With 11 bases removed from V and 0 bases from J, the gap between germline ends came to 20 bases. Germline values: CDR1 MNHEY, CDR2 SVGEGT.

The rearrangement links TRBV4-1 to TRBJ2-2, with a possible D match to TRBD1 (6 bases). The germline gives CDR1 MGHRA, CDR2 YSYEKL. The V gene lost 0 bases and the J gene lost 6 bases, with 8 bases spanning the gap. The CDR3 is made up of 14 amino acids. The CDR3 loop is CASSQDTGSGELFF. DNA of the CDR3: TGCGCCAGCAGCCAAGACACAGGGTCCGGGGAGCTGTTTTTT.

There are many counts of this clonotype. V usage is TRBV6-6 and J usage is TRBJ2-7; TRBD1 agrees at 11 bases. This CDR3 region has 19 residues. Trimming took 0 bases from V and 1 from J; bases not matched to a gene: 11. Germline V lookup: CDR1 MNHNY, CDR2 SVGAGI (reference sequence). CDR3 in amino acids: CASSYSRTGDRGNSYEQYF. CDR3 DNA sequence: TGTGCCAGCAGTTACTCGAGGACCGGGGACAGGGGGAATTCCTACGAGCAGTACTTC.

The chain carries TRBV30 and TRBJ2-7, with 9 bases matching TRBD1. The CDR3 consists of 15 residues. V lost 2 bases, J lost 4 bases, and 9 bases stayed unmatched. The germline CDR1 and CDR2 sequences are GTSNPN and SVGIG (reference sequence). CDR3 loop: CAWSPGQGQTYEQYF. CDR3 DNA sequence: TGTGCCTGGAGTCCGGGACAGGGCCAAACTTACGAGCAGTACTTC.

The table lists this clonotype with many counts. The chain combines TRBV19 with TRBJ2-3; the D is unclear. Per the germline V gene, CDR1 is LNHDA and CDR2 is SQIVND (reference sequence). The CDR3 is 13 amino acids. With 4 bases removed from V and 2 bases from J, the gap between germline ends came to 7 bases. Written as DNA, the CDR3 is TGTGCCAGTAGTAGGGTCTACACAGATACGCAGTATTTT. It codes for CASSRVYTDTQYF.

Many counts were recorded for this clonotype. The chain combines TRBV27 with TRBJ2-1; TRBD1 matches at 9 bases. Germline-derived CDR1 and CDR2 are MNHEY and SMNVEV (reference sequence). The CDR3 loop spans 14 amino acids. Trimming took 6 bases from V and 3 from J; bases not matched to a gene: 3. The CDR3 nucleotides are TGTGCCAGCAGCGCGGGACAGGGCTACAATGAGCAGTTCTTC. This codes for CASSAGQGYNEQFF.

The table lists this clonotype with many counts. The chain couples TRBV11-2 to TRBJ2-5; D is tentatively TRBD1 or TRBD2 (5 bases each). Germline V lookup: CDR1 SGHAT, CDR2 FQNNGV. The CDR3 is made up of 16 amino acids. V lost 0 bases and J lost 1, with 12 bases in between. The CDR3: CASSLDGRDRQETQYF. CDR3 in DNA: TGTGCCAGCAGCTTAGATGGACGGGACCGCCAAGAGACCCAGTACTTC.

In its sample, this clonotype was seen many times. V gene TRBV6-2 or TRBV6-3 combines with J gene TRBJ1-1; no clear D gene. This CDR3 is built from 12 residues. Germline V gives CDR1 MNHEY, CDR2 SVGEGT. Trimming took off 0 bases at V and 4 bases at J, with 3 bases between the two ends. In DNA, the CDR3 is TGTGCCAGCAGTTACTCGAGCACTGAAGCTTTCTTT. The encoded protein is CASSYSSTEAFF.

Ten or more counts support this clonotype. The CDR3 here is CASILGDGNLNTGELFF. In DNA form, the CDR3 reads TGTGCCAGCATCTTAGGGGACGGGAACTTGAACACCGGGGAGCTGTTTTTT. V and J are TRBV12-3 or TRBV12-4 and TRBJ2-2; D is perhaps TRBD1 or TRBD2 (5 bases each). This CDR3 contains 17 residues. V was pared by 7 bases and J by 1 base, with 19 bases between.

This rearrangement joins TRBV19 to TRBJ2-7; D is perhaps TRBD1 (5 bases). Trimming stripped 3 bases from V and 6 bases from J, with 15 bases between. Germline V gene lookup returns CDR1 LNHDA and CDR2 SQIVND (reference sequence). This CDR3 comprises 14 residues. The CDR3 spells CASSISGHPTEQYF. The CDR3 DNA is TGTGCCAGTAGTATCTCCGGACACCCGACCGAGCAGTACTTC.

There are many counts of this clonotype. The CDR3 DNA reads TGTGCCAGCAGTGACAGCTCCAACTATGGCTACACCTTC. Translating gives CASSDSSNYGYTF. This sequence joins TRBV27 and TRBJ1-2; a possible D gene is TRBD1 (5 bases). V lost 5 bases, J lost 2 bases, and 9 bases lay in between. The CDR3 is made up of 13 amino acids. Germline V gene data show CDR1 as MNHEY and CDR2 as SMNVEV (reference sequence).